The following is a T cell receptor beta chain sequence with its context. V lost 4 bases, J lost 5 bases, and 9 bases stayed unmatched. The CDR3 is made up of 15 amino acids. Germline values: CDR1 LGHNA, CDR2 YNFKEQ. Original methodology: Scientists estimated how many nucleated cells there were by amplifying reference gene primers. The protocol was immunoSEQ multiplex PCR, while the TCRdb copy is restricted to in-frame clones and leaves out a portion. The V and J calls and clone size come from that table; D and trimming were worked out from the DNA. Among 140,000 to 150,000 clones listed, about 83% were seen once. The source of the sample is a study of blood T cell repertoires in COVID-19. Study overall: Acute-phase and convalescent COVID-19 samples originated in the United States, Italy and Spain.

The source is a woman aged 45-65 years with active or convalescent COVID-19. Input material: peripheral blood. The chain recombines TRBV4-2 with TRBJ1-2, with TRBD1 matching 8 bases. Here the CDR3 DNA reads TGTGCCAGCAGCCCCCCGACAGGGGAAGGGTATGGCTACACCTTC. This translates into CASSPPTGEGYGYTF.